This TCR beta chain was sequenced during a study of shared clonotypes between healthy human individuals. Across the study: CD8 memory received one plate per donor, CD8 naive two, CD4 memory three and CD4 naive three.

Of note for this clone: The antigen is not known.

Deep-level settings were used for running the assay. Repertoires were generated with immunoSEQ multiplex PCR, while TCRdb's copy carries only in-frame clones and drops some. The sample carries 800,000 to 950,000 clones, around 96% recorded once. The germline gives CDR1 SQVTM, CDR2 ANQGSEA. CDR3 size: 15 residues. Trimming removed 1 base from V and 2 bases from J, with 15 bases in between. Whole-study results and caveats: As a rule, naive subsets had a larger estimated richness than memory subsets.

The naive CD8 subset, CD45RO-negative cells positively selected for CCR7, excluded terminally differentiated effector memory CD45RA+ cells. Sequencing was done on a sample of naive CD8+ T cells sorted from blood. The V call is TRBV29-1, the J call TRBJ2-7, with D maybe TRBD1 (7 bases). The TCR was taken from a man aged 30-40 years in good health. Here the CDR3 DNA reads TGCAGCGTTGAAGGTGAGGAGGGGGCACCCTACGAGCAGTACTTC. Its protein is CSVEGEEGAPYEQYF.